The rows below give T cell receptor beta chains drawn from one sample of a study of blood T cells in healthy people across ages. TCRdb re-called the 5' RACE reads through MiXCR, storing one row per CDR3 protein. This sample carries approximately 790,000 distinct CDR3 sequences, around 62% of them seen once, and the ten largest clones take 28%. The sequenced material came from blood. These receptors were taken from a man in his thirties or forties in good health. Both conserved end residues are trimmed from each CDR3. Each record gives: J gene, V gene, CDR3 protein.

>TRBJ2-1|TRBV12-3/TRBV12-4
ASSFSAGNYNEQF
>TRBJ1-2|TRBV10-3
AISEDYSSGYT
>TRBJ2-7|TRBV7-6
ASSLGTGGPGPFYEQY
>TRBJ2-5|TRBV6-2/TRBV6-3
ASSYPRGTPQETQY
>TRBJ2-7|TRBV3-1
ASSQARQGAGEQY
>TRBJ2-2|TRBV7-3
ATGAGSNTGELF
>TRBJ2-2|TRBV7-2
ASRRDRDTGELF
>TRBJ1-2|TRBV28
ASRGGGGNYGYT
>TRBJ2-6|TRBV29-1
SVEGVGLSGANVLT
>TRBJ2-5|TRBV9
ASSVGWGGYQETQY
>TRBJ2-3|TRBV5-1
ASSPLFADTQY
>TRBJ2-1|TRBV20-1
SAPQPGLGYNEQF
>TRBJ1-1|TRBV4-2
ASSQGVSGGFGTEAF